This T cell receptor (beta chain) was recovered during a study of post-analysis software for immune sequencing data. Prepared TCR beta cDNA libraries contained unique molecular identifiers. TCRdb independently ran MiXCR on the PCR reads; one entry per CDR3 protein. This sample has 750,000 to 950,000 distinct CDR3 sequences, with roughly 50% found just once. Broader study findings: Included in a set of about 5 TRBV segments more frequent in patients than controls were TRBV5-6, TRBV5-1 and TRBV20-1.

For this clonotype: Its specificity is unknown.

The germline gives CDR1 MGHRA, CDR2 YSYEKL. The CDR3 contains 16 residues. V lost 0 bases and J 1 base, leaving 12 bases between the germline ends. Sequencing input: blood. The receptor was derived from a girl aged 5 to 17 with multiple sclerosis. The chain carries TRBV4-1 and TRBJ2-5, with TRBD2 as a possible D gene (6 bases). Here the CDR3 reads CASSQDDRDFQETQYF. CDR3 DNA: TGCGCCAGCAGCCAAGACGACCGGGACTTCCAAGAGACCCAGTACTTC.